These 31 T cell receptor beta chains were sequenced from one sample in a study of CD8+CD57+ T cells in acquired aplastic anemia. The authors sequenced patients whose flow cytometry had shown CD8+CD57+ cell expansion. Investigators profiled TCR beta VDJ and CDR3 from genomic DNA template. TCRdb called the reads again in MiXCR, with one record for every CDR3 protein. Of some 150,000 distinct CDR3 sequences in the sample, about two thirds are singletons; the top ten hold 45% to 60%. Source material: sorted CD4+, CD8+, or CD8+CD57+ T cells (not recorded which) from PBMCs. The receptor source for this set is a human donor with aplastic anemia.

V is TRBV20-1 and J is TRBJ2-7; perhaps TRBD2 as D (6 bases). Germline V gives CDR1 DFQATT, CDR2 SNEGSKA (reference sequence). The CDR3 loop spans 14 amino acids. Trimming took off 1 base at V and 6 bases at J, with 16 bases between the two ends. The CDR3 nucleotides read TGCAGTGCTAGAGGCCCGGGAGATAATGGCGAGCAGTACTTC. Encoded protein: CSARGPGDNGEQYF.

V is TRBV7-6 and J is TRBJ1-2, with 7 bases aligning to TRBD1. Germline lookup yields CDR1 SGHVS and CDR2 FNYEAQ. Trimming at V came to 11 bases and at J to 2 bases, leaving 5 bases not matched to a gene. CDR3 length: 12 residues. CDR3 protein: CAVRQGNYGYTF. The CDR3 DNA is TGTGCCGTCAGACAGGGCAACTATGGCTACACCTTC.

The J gene is TRBJ1-5, the V gene TRBV6-1; no clear D gene. The CDR3 is made up of 14 amino acids. The germline V and J ends were trimmed by 4 bases and 2 bases, with 9 bases remaining between them. Per germline, CDR1 MNHNS and CDR2 SASEGT. The CDR3: CASSARARNQPQHF. The CDR3, as DNA: TGTGCCAGCAGTGCTAGGGCGCGCAATCAGCCCCAGCATTTT.

The table lists this clonotype with a few counts. The rearrangement links TRBV15 to TRBJ2-6; unclear D gene. The CDR3 has 16 amino acids. V was clipped by 0 bases and J by 0 bases, with 6 bases between them. Germline lookup yields CDR1 LNHNV and CDR2 YYDKDF (reference sequence). The CDR3 nucleotides are TGTGCCACCAGCAGAGAGACGGGCTCTGGGGCCAACGTCCTGACTTTC. Its translation is CATSRETGSGANVLTF.

CDR3 sequence: CASSLWGQGDNYGYTF. The CDR3, as DNA: TGTGCCAGCAGTTTATGGGGACAGGGGGACAACTATGGCTACACCTTC. J is TRBJ1-2 and V is TRBV12-3 or TRBV12-4, with 11 bases identical to TRBD1. The CDR3 is 16 residues long. Losses at the gene ends were 2 bases for V and 2 bases for J; bases not matched to a gene: 4.

J is TRBJ2-5 and V is TRBV20-1; 10 nucleotides align to TRBD2. This CDR3 region has 19 residues. The V segment lost 0 bases and the J segment 5 bases; nucleotides outside the gene matches: 18. Germline CDR1 DFQATT, CDR2 SNEGSKA (reference sequence). CDR3 protein: CSARDLPQLASGSLETQYF. The DNA of the CDR3 is TGCAGTGCTAGAGATCTTCCCCAGTTGGCTAGCGGGAGTTTGGAGACCCAGTACTTC.

The gene calls are TRBV10-3 and TRBJ2-7; D ambiguous. CDR3 length equals 13 residues. Germline loops: CDR1 ENHRY, CDR2 SYGVKD. Between the trimmed V and J ends, which lost 6 bases and 2 bases, there was a span of 11 bases. The CDR3 spells CAIRGSEPYEQYF. In DNA, the CDR3 is TGTGCCATCAGGGGAAGTGAGCCCTACGAGCAGTACTTC.

The genes are TRBV12-3 or TRBV12-4 and TRBJ1-1, with unresolved D. V lost 3 bases and J 2 bases, leaving 10 bases between the germline ends. The CDR3 has 14 residues. The CDR3 loop is CASSFTRANTEAFF. DNA of the CDR3: TGTGCCAGCAGTTTCACTAGGGCAAACACTGAAGCTTTCTTT.

This clonotype has more than one count but fewer than ten. The rearrangement uses TRBV20-1 and TRBJ2-7; 11 bases match TRBD2. CDR3 length: 12 residues. V lost 3 bases to trimming and J lost 6 bases; unmatched junction nucleotides: 1. Germline V gene data show CDR1 as DFQATT and CDR2 as SNEGSKA (reference sequence). The CDR3 nucleotides are TGCAGTGCTAGTGGACTAGCGGGCGAGCAGTACTTC. Translating it yields CSASGLAGEQYF.

The V and J genes are TRBV7-9 and TRBJ2-7, with D tentatively TRBD1 or TRBD2 (5 bases each). The tail of the sequence fits TRBJ2-5 better, so the J call may be wrong. The germline V gene encodes CDR1 SEHNR and CDR2 FQNEAQ (reference sequence). The CDR3 covers 13 residues. In DNA form, the CDR3 reads TGTGCCAGCAGCGTAAAAGGGGACGAGACCCAGTACTTC. Translation gives CASSVKGDETQYF.

As DNA, the CDR3 is TGCAGCGCAAGGGACACCTATGGCTACACCTTC. It translates to CSARDTYGYTF. J is TRBJ1-2 and V is TRBV29-1; D may be TRBD1 (6 bases). The CDR3 is 11 residues long. The germline CDR1 and CDR2 sequences are SQVTM and ANQGSEA. Between the trimmed V and J ends, which lost 7 bases and 4 bases, there was a span of 10 bases. Looking up the rest from reference TRBV29-1 and TRBJ1-2 gives the full variable domain: SAVISQKPSRDICQRGTSLTIQCQVDSQVTMMFWYRQQPGQSLTLIATANQGSEATYESGFVIDKFPISRPNLTFSTLTVSNMSPEDSSIYLCSARDTYGYTFGSGTRLTVV.

On this clonotype: A much larger clone lies one base from this, so it may be a read error. The gene calls are TRBV5-1 and TRBJ1-1, with D unresolved. CDR1 is SGHRS and CDR2 is YFSETQ in the germline V gene. V was cut by 0 bases and J by 5 bases, with 17 bases left in between. The CDR3 length is 16 residues. The CDR3, as DNA: TGCGCCAGCAGCTTGGCCCCACAGATTCTGAGTACTGAAGCTTTCTTT. Protein product: CASSLAPQILSTEAFF.

The chain links TRBV5-1 to TRBJ2-7, with D unresolved. There are 13 residues in the CDR3. CDR1 and CDR2 from the germline V gene are SGHRS and YFSETQ. V was cut by 0 bases and J by 5 bases, with 9 bases left in between. The CDR3 nucleotides are TGCGCCAGCAGCTTGGGTGTGCATGACGAGCAGTACTTC. Its translation: CASSLGVHDEQYF.

The rearrangement links TRBV19 to TRBJ2-2; the D gene is possibly TRBD2 (6 bases). V shed 10 bases and J shed 6 bases, with 12 bases lying between them. This CDR3 is 12 amino acids long. Germline V gene data show CDR1 as LNHDA and CDR2 as SQIVND (reference sequence). The CDR3: CATRDSAGELFF. The CDR3 bases are TGTGCCACCAGGGACTCCGCCGGGGAGCTGTTTTTT.

This clonotype has a handful of counts. The chain has TRBV7-2 and TRBJ1-1; 8 bases map to TRBD1. Germline assignment: CDR1 SGHTA and CDR2 FQGNSA. Losses at the gene ends were 1 base for V and 0 bases for J; bases not matched to a gene: 1. This CDR3 spans 15 amino acids. CDR3 in amino acids: CASSLVGQVNTEAFF. The CDR3, as DNA: TGTGCCAGCAGCTTAGTGGGACAGGTGAACACTGAAGCTTTCTTT.

Only one count was recorded for this clonotype. V usage is TRBV10-3 and J usage is TRBJ1-2; D is undetermined. V was trimmed by 2 bases and J by 5 bases, leaving 15 bases between them. This CDR3 spans 15 amino acids. Germline values: CDR1 ENHRY, CDR2 SYGVKD. The CDR3 spells CAISEAQGNRYGYTF. In DNA form, the CDR3 reads TGTGCCATCAGTGAGGCACAAGGGAACCGTTATGGCTACACCTTC.

There are a few counts of this clonotype. The J gene is TRBJ2-1, the V gene TRBV7-9, with TRBD1 matching 8 bases. Germline trimming cut 5 bases from V and 3 bases from J; bases unmatched to any gene: 3. The CDR3 contains 14 residues. From germline, CDR1 is SEHNR and CDR2 FQNEAQ (reference sequence). The CDR3 loop is CASSPDRGYNEQFF. CDR3 in DNA: TGTGCCAGCAGCCCCGACAGGGGCTACAATGAGCAGTTCTTC.

This clonotype was observed a few times. The chain has TRBV2 and TRBJ1-1, with 10 bases that match TRBD1. CDR3 length: 13 amino acids. Per the germline V gene, CDR1 is SNHLY and CDR2 is FYNNEI. V lost 5 bases and J lost 5; bases outside the gene matches: 2. CDR3 protein: CASSRQGATEAFF. In nucleotides, the CDR3 is TGTGCCAGCAGTCGACAGGGGGCAACTGAAGCTTTCTTT. Full variable domain (rest looked up from reference TRBV2 and TRBJ1-1): EPEVTQTPSHQVTQMGQEVILRCVPISNHLYFYWYRQILGQKVEFLVSFYNNEISEKSEIFDDQFSVERPDGSNFTLKIRSTKLEDSAMYFCASSRQGATEAFFGQGTRLTVV.

The V and J genes are TRBV5-4 and TRBJ1-2, with TRBD1 matching 8 bases. The J segment lost 3 bases and the V segment lost 0 bases, leaving 4 bases of the junction unmatched. Germline V lookup: CDR1 SGHNT, CDR2 YYREEE (reference sequence). The CDR3 spans 15 residues. Here the CDR3 DNA reads TGTGCCAGCAGCTTGGCGGCGGGACAGGACTATGGCTACACCTTC. It translates to CASSLAAGQDYGYTF.

Remarks on this clonotype: The final CDR3 position lacks the conserved phenylalanine or tryptophan, pointing to a likely read error. No DNA is shown, since the ends of the CDR3 on it are uncertain; the CDR3 is the one TCRdb lists. The chain employs TRBV5-4 and TRBJ1-3; TRBD1, as called in the table, went unchecked against the DNA. With termini counted, the CDR3 has 10 amino acids. In germline, CDR1 is SGHNT, CDR2 YYREEE (reference sequence). The CDR3 here is CASSPHSGGA.

The chain carries TRBV20-1 and TRBJ2-3; TRBD2 aligns across 10 bases. Germline CDR1 reads DFQATT; CDR2 reads SNEGSKA (reference sequence). The CDR3 loop spans 15 amino acids. With 3 bases clipped from V and 3 bases from J, the junction kept 6 bases outside the gene matches. As DNA, the CDR3 is TGCAGTGCTAGGGCTAGCGGGAGAGGGACAGATACGCAGTATTTT. Translating gives CSARASGRGTDTQYF.

The chain joins TRBV7-2 to TRBJ1-6; TRBD1 matches 7 bases. The V gene end was trimmed by 5 bases and the J gene end by 14 bases; junction bases not matched to a gene: 15. Looked up from germline, CDR1 is SGHTA and CDR2 is FQGNSA. The CDR3 contains 15 residues. The CDR3 DNA sequence: TGTGCCAGCAGCCAAAGATCTCGACAGGGAGTGTCCCTCCACTTT. This encodes CASSQRSRQGVSLHF. The full variable domain, with the rest looked up from reference TRBV7-2 and TRBJ1-6, is GAGVSQSPSNKVTEKGKDVELRCDPISGHTALYWYRQSLGQGLEFLIYFQGNSAPDKSGLPSDRFSAERTGGSVSTLTIQRTQQEDSAVYLCASSQRSRQGVSLHFGNGTRLTVT.

This clonotype has a count of ten or more. The chain carries TRBV7-8 and TRBJ1-6; 7 nucleotides match TRBD1. Germline V gene lookup returns CDR1 SGHVS and CDR2 FQNEAQ. V was clipped by 5 bases and J by 10 bases; unmatched bases: 8. This CDR3 is 14 amino acids long. The CDR3 bases are TGTGCCAGCAGCCCTAGACAGGGCGCGTCACCCCTCCACTTT. Encoded protein: CASSPRQGASPLHF.

This chain connects TRBV19 to TRBJ2-1; tentative D call: TRBD1 (6 bases). V lost 5 bases and J lost 6, with 17 bases in between. Germline values: CDR1 LNHDA, CDR2 SQIVND (reference sequence). The CDR3 has 15 residues. This chain's CDR3 is CASSLWQGTSNEQFF. CDR3 in DNA: TGTGCCAGTAGTCTTTGGCAGGGGACGAGCAATGAGCAGTTCTTC. Full variable domain (remainder filled in from reference TRBV19 and TRBJ2-1): DGGITQSPKYLFRKEGQNVTLSCEQNLNHDAMYWYRQDPGQGLRLIYYSQIVNDFQKGDIAEGYSVSREKKESFPLTVTSAQKNPTAFYLCASSLWQGTSNEQFFGPGTRLTVL.

The chain carries TRBV7-8 and TRBJ2-2; weak D call: TRBD2 (6 bases). Germline V lookup: CDR1 SGHVS, CDR2 FQNEAQ. V gave up 4 bases and J gave up 4 bases, with 16 bases separating them. The CDR3 consists of 16 residues. CDR3 region: CASSSRTNGGTGELFF. The CDR3 DNA reads TGTGCCAGCAGCTCACGGACTAACGGGGGCACCGGGGAGCTGTTTTTT.

Note on this clonotype: With a much larger clone just one base away, this may be a read error. The chain is built from TRBV7-8 and TRBJ2-5, with D perhaps TRBD1 or TRBD2 (5 bases each). The CDR3 runs 14 residues. From germline, CDR1 is SGHVS and CDR2 FQNEAQ. This CDR3 is CASSLWGIKETQCF. Written as DNA, the CDR3 is TGTGCCAGCAGCTTGTGGGGGATCAAGGAGACCCAGTGCTTC.

The chain recombines TRBV2 with TRBJ2-1, with TRBD2 matching over 10 bases. The trim removed 5 bases at V and 10 bases at J, leaving 8 bases unmatched. The CDR3 extends over 14 amino acids. Germline assignment: CDR1 SNHLY and CDR2 FYNNEI. The CDR3 is CASSYSSGGGEQFF. The CDR3, as DNA: TGTGCCAGCAGTTATTCTAGCGGGGGCGGGGAGCAGTTCTTC.

The genes are TRBV29-1 and TRBJ1-2; D ambiguous. Trimming stripped 0 bases from V and 4 bases from J, with 12 bases between. The V gene's germline CDR1 is SQVTM and CDR2 ANQGSEA. The CDR3 has 14 residues. The CDR3 here is CSVEDPGKGYGYTF. The CDR3 bases are TGCAGCGTTGAAGATCCCGGGAAAGGCTATGGCTACACCTTC.

The chain combines TRBV19 with TRBJ1-5; no clear D. The CDR3 has 13 residues. CDR1 LNHDA and CDR2 SQIVND come from the germline V gene (reference sequence). Trimming stripped 6 bases from V and 8 bases from J, with 14 bases between. The CDR3 is CASSPGPSEPQHF. As DNA, the CDR3 is TGTGCCAGTAGCCCCGGACCCTCTGAGCCCCAGCATTTT.

The V call is TRBV18, the J call TRBJ2-7, with 9 nucleotides matching TRBD1. V was clipped by 4 bases and J by 6 bases; unmatched bases: 10. The CDR3 loop spans 15 amino acids. Germline values: CDR1 KGHSH, CDR2 LQKENI. Here the CDR3 DNA reads TGTGCCAGCTCACGGGGGACAGGGAGCGCGGGCGAGCAGTACTTC. Translated: CASSRGTGSAGEQYF. The full variable domain, its missing parts supplied by reference TRBV18 and TRBJ2-7, is NAGVMQNPRHLVRRRGQEARLRCSPMKGHSHVYWYRQLPEEGLKFMVYLQKENIIDESGMPKERFSAEFPKEGPSILRIQQVVRGDSAAYFCASSRGTGSAGEQYFGPGTRLTVT.

With regard to this clonotype: This sequence may be a read error, since a much larger clone differs from it by one base. The gene calls are TRBV13 and TRBJ2-2; D is perhaps TRBD2 (5 bases). The germline V gene has CDR1 PRHDT and CDR2 FYEKMQ (reference sequence). CDR3 size: 16 residues. The CDR3 sequence: CASSLEAGELNGDLFF. CDR3 in DNA: TGTGCCAGCAGCTTAGAGGCAGGCGAGTTGAACGGGGATCTGTTTTTT.